Presented here are 12 T cell receptor beta chains from one specimen sequenced in a study of shared clonotypes between healthy human individuals. Libraries were prepared by immunoSEQ multiplex PCR; TCRdb keeps only in-frame clonotypes and omits some of them. This sample carries around 510,000 clones, 95% to 97% of them seen once, and the ten largest clones take around 0.067%. Material for sequencing was naive CD4+ T cells sorted from blood. Noted subset: CD45RA+ positively selected. The receptors shown here come from a woman under 40 in good health.

The chain recombines TRBV19 with TRBJ2-7; weak D call: TRBD1 (5 bases). V lost 4 bases, J lost 4 bases, and 17 bases lay in between. This CDR3 has 15 residues. In germline, CDR1 is LNHDA, CDR2 SQIVND (reference sequence). CDR3 sequence (DNA): TGTGCCAGTAGTAGAATGCAGGGCATGGGATACGAGCAGTACTTC. Protein sequence: CASSRMQGMGYEQYF. Using reference TRBV19 and TRBJ2-7 for the parts outside the CDR3, the full variable domain is DGGITQSPKYLFRKEGQNVTLSCEQNLNHDAMYWYRQDPGQGLRLIYYSQIVNDFQKGDIAEGYSVSREKKESFPLTVTSAQKNPTAFYLCASSRMQGMGYEQYFGPGTRLTVT.

The chain is built from TRBV11-3 and TRBJ1-1; unclear D gene. The CDR3 sequence is 13 residues long. The germline V and J ends were trimmed by 0 bases and 3 bases, with 5 bases remaining between them. The germline V gene encodes CDR1 SGHNT and CDR2 YENEEA. In DNA form, the CDR3 reads TGTGCCAGCAGCTTAGAGGAAGACACTGAAGCTTTCTTT. Protein product: CASSLEEDTEAFF.

As regards this clone: This sample includes further DNA sequences coding for the same CDR3. The rearrangement uses TRBV11-2 and TRBJ2-7, with a weak D call TRBD2 (5 bases). CDR1 and CDR2 from the germline V gene are SGHAT and FQNNGV. The V end was cut by 1 base, the J end by 1 base, with 8 bases between. The CDR3 spans 14 residues. The CDR3 DNA sequence: TGTGCCAGCAGCTTAGTCGGCGGGTCCTACGAGCAGTACTTC. Residues: CASSLVGGSYEQYF.

The gene calls are TRBV18 and TRBJ2-2; weak D call: TRBD1 (5 bases). Trimming removed 0 bases at V and 7 bases at J, with 15 bases between. The CDR3 has 16 amino acids. The germline V gene has CDR1 KGHSH and CDR2 LQKENI. The CDR3 DNA is TGTGCCAGCTCACCACCGGTTGGGCAGGGCTACGGGGAGCTGTTTTTT. Its translation is CASSPPVGQGYGELFF.

The rearrangement links TRBV5-6 to TRBJ2-7, with D possibly being TRBD2 (6 bases). Per germline, CDR1 SGHDT and CDR2 YYEEEE. The V and J ends lost 1 base and 7 bases respectively, with 9 bases between them. This CDR3 is 12 amino acids long. The CDR3 protein is CASSLLGGEQYF. In DNA, the CDR3 is TGTGCCAGCAGCTTGTTGGGGGGTGAGCAGTACTTC.

The chain couples TRBV2 to TRBJ2-2; 7 bases agree with TRBD1. Looked up from germline, CDR1 is SNHLY and CDR2 is FYNNEI. The CDR3 is made up of 15 amino acids. V shed 3 bases and J 2 bases; nucleotides not matched to a gene: 3. For the CDR3, the DNA is TGTGCCAGCAGTGAGAGGGACAGTAACACCGGGGAGCTGTTTTTT. The encoded protein is CASSERDSNTGELFF.

A single count supports this clone. CDR3 DNA sequence: TGTGCCAGCAGTGCAGTAGGGGCCACACCCTATGGCTACACCTTC. This sequence encodes CASSAVGATPYGYTF. J is TRBJ1-2 and V is TRBV2, with D perhaps matching TRBD1 (5 bases). The CDR3 is made up of 15 amino acids. V lost 4 bases, J lost 4 bases, and 16 bases lay in between. Germline values: CDR1 SNHLY, CDR2 FYNNEI.

This rearrangement joins TRBV28 to TRBJ1-2; D gene uncertain. This CDR3 spans 14 amino acids. Germline CDR1 reads MDHEN; CDR2 reads SYDVKM. V shed 6 bases and J shed 0 bases, with 11 bases lying between them. This CDR3 is CASSPDGTNYGYTF. The CDR3 DNA follows: TGTGCCAGCAGCCCCGACGGGACTAACTATGGCTACACCTTC.

The V gene is TRBV5-6, the J gene TRBJ1-1; 7 bases align to TRBD1. Germline CDR1 SGHDT, CDR2 YYEEEE. CDR3 length equals 14 residues. V was pared by 4 bases and J by 5 bases, with 8 bases of the junction left unmatched. CDR3 in DNA: TGTGCCAGCAGCGTTACAGGGGAAGAAACTGAAGCTTTCTTT. Its translation: CASSVTGEETEAFF.

On this clone itself: The sample contains more than one DNA sequence encoding this CDR3. The gene calls are TRBV5-1 and TRBJ1-2; D possibly corresponds to TRBD1 (5 bases). Trimming shortened V by 7 bases and J by 1 base, and 14 bases separated the two germline ends. CDR3 size: 14 residues. Germline lookup yields CDR1 SGHRS and CDR2 YFSETQ. CDR3 sequence: CASSLGQGNYGYTF. CDR3 sequence (DNA): TGCGCCAGCTCCCTAGGTCAGGGTAACTATGGCTACACCTTC.

Concerning this clone: Mismatch with germline at one junction end may stem from a read error. The chain recombines TRBV4-2 with TRBJ2-5; no clear D. The last part of the DNA fits TRBJ2-7 better; the J call may be wrong. This CDR3 spans 13 amino acids. Germline V gene sequence: CDR1 LGHNA, CDR2 YNFKEQ. The CDR3 loop reads CASSQDQFYEQYF. The CDR3 DNA sequence: TGTGCCAGCAGTCAAGATCAGTTCTACGAGCAGTACTTC.

The chain carries TRBV11-2 and TRBJ2-1; no reliable D call. Germline loops: CDR1 SGHAT, CDR2 FQNNGV. The CDR3 has 12 residues. V lost 1 base and J 9 bases, leaving 7 bases between the germline ends. The CDR3 loop reads CASSLAYREQFF. The CDR3 nucleotides read TGTGCCAGCAGCTTAGCCTATCGTGAGCAGTTCTTC.